This paragraph reports one TCR beta chain. Its specificity is unknown. Incorporated into the TCR beta cDNA libraries were unique molecular identifiers, which served to reduce PCR and sequencing biases. Each CDR3 protein gets one entry after TCRdb re-called the PCR reads with MiXCR. The sample consists of around 710,000 distinct CDR3 sequences, just over 45% of them appearing once. This specimen comes from a study of post-analysis software for immune sequencing data. About the study: Several disease courses (relapsing-remitting, secondary progressive and progressive-relapsing) of multiple sclerosis were included.

Study-level findings and limits: The study found significantly lower normalized Chao1 diversity in multiple sclerosis patients than in controls.

This clonotype was obtained from a girl between 10 and 17 years old with multiple sclerosis. Sequencing was performed on blood.

The CDR3 bases are TGTGCCAGCAGTTCTCACTTATACCAGCAGTACTTC. It yields the protein CASSSHLYQQYF. The V gene is TRBV12-3 or TRBV12-4, the J gene TRBJ2-4; no clear D. The CDR3 covers 12 residues. Between the trimmed V and J ends, which lost 4 bases and 13 bases, there was a span of 14 bases.